This is a list of T cell receptor beta chains from one sample in a study of Graves' ophthalmopathy and Graves' hyperthyroidism. TCRdb recomputed calls from the multiplex PCR reads with MiXCR, one row per CDR3 protein. Of more than 300,000 distinct CDR3 sequences listed, 15% to 20% are singletons. Sequenced sample: peripheral blood. The origin of the receptors is an adult woman with stable Graves' hyperthyroidism. Both conserved end residues are part of each CDR3. Fields, in order: V gene, clone size, J gene, D gene, CDR3 DNA, CDR3 protein. The D gene is left open where the match is weak. Size values are once, few and many counts, or a class for expanded clones, and some rows have none.

>TRBV7-7|many|TRBJ1-1|NA
TGTGCTAGCAACGAAAGACAGTTCACTGAAGCTTTCTTT
CASNERQFTEAFF
>TRBV30|many|TRBJ2-3|TRBD2
TGTGCCAGTAGACTAGCGGGGGGCACAGATACGCAGTATTTT
CASRLAGGTDTQYF
>TRBV12-3/TRBV12-4|once|TRBJ1-2|NA
TGTGCCAGCAGTTTAAGCAGGGCCCGGTTTGGCTACACCTTC
CASSLSRARFGYTF
>TRBV30|NA|TRBJ2-7|TRBD1
TGTGCCTGGACGGACAGGGTCACCTACGAGCAGTACTTC
CAWTDRVTYEQYF
>TRBV29-1|few|TRBJ2-2|NA
TGCAGCGTTGGAGGGGGTCAGGAGCTGTTTTTT
CSVGGGQELFF
>TRBV4-1|many|TRBJ1-1|NA
TGCGCCAGTAGCCTGAAAGGGGGTCGGGGGTACACTGAAGCTTTCTTT
CASSLKGGRGYTEAFF
>TRBV19|few|TRBJ1-1|NA
TGTGCCAGTAGTATTGGAGGGCCTGAAGCTTTCTTT
CASSIGGPEAFF
>TRBV9|few|TRBJ2-5|NA
TGTGCCAGCAGCCACCGCGAAGGAGGGGGGACAGACCAAGAGACCCAGTACTTC
CASSHREGGGTDQETQYF
>TRBV6-1|many|TRBJ2-7|NA
TGTGCCGTCCAGGGGCCAAGAGTCTACGAGCAGTACTTC
CAVQGPRVYEQYF
>TRBV4-1|many|TRBJ2-2|TRBD2
TGCGCCAGCAGCCAACTTCCGGGACTAGCGGGAGGTGACACCGGGGAGCTGTTTTTT
CASSQLPGLAGGDTGELFF
>TRBV5-1|few|TRBJ2-7|NA
TGCGCCAGCAGCTTGACCCCACAGGGTTCCTACGAGCAGTACTTC
CASSLTPQGSYEQYF
>TRBV11-2|many|TRBJ2-7|TRBD2
TGTGCCAGCAGCTTTGGTAGCGGGGACTACGAGCAGTACTTC
CASSFGSGDYEQYF
>TRBV28|many|TRBJ1-5|NA
TGTGCCAGCAGTTTTGTCATGGGGTCCCTAAATCAGCCCCAGCATTTT
CASSFVMGSLNQPQHF
>TRBV2|many|TRBJ1-2|NA
TGTGCCAGCAGCCTCCTGGGGGGGTCGGTTGGCTACACCTTC
CASSLLGGSVGYTF
>TRBV19|many|TRBJ1-5|NA
TGTGCCAGTACAGACGGCCACTCGGGGATTCAGCCCCAGCATTTT
CASTDGHSGIQPQHF
>TRBV6-2/TRBV6-3|many|TRBJ2-7|NA
TGTGCCAGCAAGGGCGACTCCCGTCCGTACGAGCAGTACTTC
CASKGDSRPYEQYF
>TRBV11-2|many|TRBJ2-6|NA
TGTGCCAGCAGCTTCCCGGTACAGGGAAGCCTCTCTGGGGCCAACGTCCTGACTTTC
CASSFPVQGSLSGANVLTF
>TRBV6-2/TRBV6-3|many|TRBJ1-1|NA
TGTGCCAGCAGTTACAAAGTATCTGAAGCTTTCTTT
CASSYKVSEAFF
>TRBV30|many|TRBJ1-1|NA
TGTGCCTGGAGTAGGGGGGCTATGCAAGCTTTCTTT
CAWSRGAMQAFF
>TRBV6-5|NA|TRBJ2-7|TRBD1
TGTGCCAGCAGTTCCGGGACAGGGGTTCGCTACGAGCAGTACTTC
CASSSGTGVRYEQYF
>TRBV12-3/TRBV12-4|few|TRBJ1-3|NA
TGTGCCAGCACCAATGGGGGGGCCGACACCATATATTTT
CASTNGGADTIYF
>TRBV13|many|TRBJ2-5|NA
TGTGCCAGCAGCCCACAACCCAGCGGGGAGACCCAGTACTTC
CASSPQPSGETQYF
>TRBV6-1|NA|TRBJ2-3|NA
TGTGCCAGCACCAATAGTCCAGATACGCAGTATTTT
CASTNSPDTQYF
>TRBV6-1|NA|TRBJ2-7|NA
TGTGCCAGCAGCTCCCTCGGACCTACCTACGAGCAGTACTTC
CASSSLGPTYEQYF
>TRBV6-5|few|TRBJ1-1|TRBD1
TGTGCCAGCAGTTACCGACCAGGGGGCACTGAAGCTTTCTTT
CASSYRPGGTEAFF
>TRBV12-3/TRBV12-4|few|TRBJ2-2|TRBD1
TGTGCCAGCAGAGCGACAGGGGGTTCGGGGGAGCTGTTTTTT
CASRATGGSGELFF
>TRBV19|many|TRBJ1-5|NA
TGTGCCAGTAGTATGGATAGAGGTCCCCGTCAGCCCCAGCATTTT
CASSMDRGPRQPQHF
>TRBV19|NA|TRBJ1-2|NA
TGTGCCAGTAGTGCGACGGCAGCTAACTATGGCTACACCTTC
CASSATAANYGYTF
>TRBV2|NA|TRBJ2-5|NA
TGTGCCAACCGGGCTGCCGGCCCAGTACAAGAGACCCAGTACTTC
CANRAAGPVQETQYF
>TRBV30|many|TRBJ2-2|NA
TGTGCCTGGAGTGACGGAACGAACACCGGGGAGCTGTTTTTT
CAWSDGTNTGELFF
>TRBV20-1|many|TRBJ2-7|NA
TGCAGTGCAGTGACCTTCGGCAACTCCTACGAGCAGTACTTC
CSAVTFGNSYEQYF
>TRBV6-1|many|TRBJ2-7|NA
TGTGCCAGCAGTGAATATTCTAGCTCCTACGAGCAGTACTTC
CASSEYSSSYEQYF
>TRBV30|many|TRBJ2-6|NA
TGTGCCTGGAGTGAGGGCTCTGGGGCCAACGTCCTGACTTTC
CAWSEGSGANVLTF
>TRBV5-1|few|TRBJ2-2|NA
TGCGCCAGCAGCTTCCAGACAGCGAACACCGGGGAGCTGTTTTTT
CASSFQTANTGELFF
>TRBV20-1|many|TRBJ2-5|NA
TGCAGTGCTAGAGTGACGGGAAGGGAAGAGACCCAGTACTTC
CSARVTGREETQYF
>TRBV4-2|NA|TRBJ2-7|NA
TGTGCCAGCAGCCAAGAACGGGACTTAACCTACGAGCAGTACTTC
CASSQERDLTYEQYF
>TRBV4-1|many|TRBJ1-2|NA
TGCGCCAGCAGCCAAGTGGCAGGGAATGGCTACACCTTC
CASSQVAGNGYTF
>TRBV2|many|TRBJ2-5|NA
TGTGCCAGCAGCAACATCCAAGAGACCCAGTACTTC
CASSNIQETQYF
>TRBV6-2/TRBV6-3|NA|TRBJ1-3|NA
TGTGCCAGCAGTTACTCGATTAAGGCGACTTCTAGAAGGTCTGGAAACACCATATATTTT
CASSYSIKATSRRSGNTIYF
>TRBV29-1|NA|TRBJ2-7|TRBD2
TGCAGCGTTGGGACTAGCGGGAGAACCTACGAGCAGTACTTC
CSVGTSGRTYEQYF
>TRBV4-2|many|TRBJ2-7|NA
TGTGCCAGCAGCCAAACTACCACAGGGAGGGGCGAGCAGTACTTC
CASSQTTTGRGEQYF
>TRBV5-1|many|TRBJ1-1|NA
TGCGCCAGCAGCGCCTCACAGGGTTGGGAGGGCACTGAAGCTTTCTTT
CASSASQGWEGTEAFF
>TRBV6-1|NA|TRBJ2-5|NA
TGTGCCAGCAGTGACGGATGGGAGGACCAGTACTTC
CASSDGWEDQYF
>TRBV6-5|many|TRBJ2-7|NA
TGTGCCAGCAGTTACGGGGGGGCGGTATACGAGCAGTACTTC
CASSYGGAVYEQYF
>TRBV19|few|TRBJ1-6|NA
TGTGCCAGTAAGCGACAGTCTTATAATTCACCCCTCCACTTT
CASKRQSYNSPLHF
>TRBV27|many|TRBJ2-7|NA
TGTGCCAGCAGTCGGTGGGCAGGGAGCTCCTACGAGCAGTACTTC
CASSRWAGSSYEQYF
>TRBV11-2|many|TRBJ1-5|NA
TGTGCCAGCAGCTTAGCAGGGACCAATCAGCCCCAGCATTTT
CASSLAGTNQPQHF
>TRBV12-3/TRBV12-4|NA|TRBJ1-1|NA
TGTGCCAGCAGCCTCGGACCCCTGGAAGCTTTCTTT
CASSLGPLEAFF
>TRBV24-1|few|TRBJ1-5|NA
TGTGCCACCAGTGATGAACCACCCCGGTCGCCCGGCCCCCTCAATCAGCCCCAGCATTTT
CATSDEPPRSPGPLNQPQHF
>TRBV7-2|many|TRBJ2-7|NA
TGTGCCAGCAGCGTGGGGACGGATGAGGGGGAGCAGTACTTC
CASSVGTDEGEQYF
>TRBV11-1|NA|TRBJ2-7|TRBD2
TGTGCCAGCAGCATTTCCTTAGCGGGAGATCGGTACGAGCAGTACTTC
CASSISLAGDRYEQYF